The 27 T cell receptor beta chains reported below all come from one sample, sequenced in a study of cytomegalovirus exposure and HLA in healthy donors. PCR involved 60 Vbeta and 13 Jbeta primers. Here immunoSEQ multiplex PCR was the method, and the copy in TCRdb shows in-frame clones only, minus some. Of over 100,000 clones in the sample, 65% to 75% are singletons; the top ten hold about 4.9%. The sample was PBMCs. These TCRs come from a man aged 25-40 years in good health and CMV-seropositive.

The chain has TRBV4-1 and TRBJ1-2; D unclear. The germline V gene encodes CDR1 MGHRA and CDR2 YSYEKL. The V end was cut by 7 bases, the J end by 8 bases, with 20 bases between. CDR3 size: 14 residues. The CDR3 DNA sequence: TGCGCCAGCAACACACTCCCGGGGTGGCCGGGCTACACCTTC. Translation gives CASNTLPGWPGYTF.

This chain connects TRBV29-1 to TRBJ2-2, with D unresolved. Germline CDR1 reads SQVTM; CDR2 reads ANQGSEA. The V gene lost 1 base and the J gene lost 1 base, with 4 bases spanning the gap. The CDR3 length is 13 residues. The CDR3 DNA follows: TGCAGCGTTGAAGTCCAGAACACCGGGGAGCTGTTTTTT. It encodes CSVEVQNTGELFF.

CDR3 nucleotide sequence: TGTGCCAGCAGCTTCCCAGGGGGTAATAGGGATGAGCAGTTCTTC. Translation gives CASSFPGGNRDEQFF. The V gene is TRBV7-9, the J gene TRBJ2-1, with 7 nucleotides matching TRBD1. The CDR3 contains 15 residues. Germline V lookup: CDR1 SEHNR, CDR2 FQNEAQ (reference sequence). J was trimmed by 8 bases and V by 3 bases; bases with no gene match: 10.

This rearrangement joins TRBV19 to TRBJ1-4; the D gene is possibly TRBD1 (6 bases). Between the trimmed V and J ends, which lost 3 bases and 8 bases, there was a span of 13 bases. CDR3 length: 14 residues. Looked up from germline, CDR1 is LNHDA and CDR2 is SQIVND (reference sequence). CDR3 nucleotides: TGTGCCAGTAGTATCACAGGGACGGGGGAAAAACTGTTTTTT. It yields the protein CASSITGTGEKLFF.

The chain uses TRBV6-6 and TRBJ2-2; 9 positions agree with TRBD1. V dropped 5 bases and J dropped 7; count of bases not matched to a gene: 11. The CDR3 has 16 amino acids. The germline gives CDR1 MNHNY, CDR2 SVGAGI (reference sequence). CDR3 in amino acids: CASSKPGQGRSGELFF. Here the CDR3 DNA reads TGTGCCAGCAGTAAACCGGGACAGGGCCGCAGCGGGGAGCTGTTTTTT.

This clone was seen only once. The chain employs TRBV10-3 and TRBJ2-1, with D maybe TRBD1 (5 bases). Looked up from germline, CDR1 is ENHRY and CDR2 is SYGVKD. Trimming removed 6 bases from V and 0 bases from J, with 12 bases in between. The CDR3 contains 15 residues. The CDR3 spells CAIRDRQSSYNEQFF. CDR3 nucleotides: TGTGCCATCAGGGACCGACAGAGCTCCTACAATGAGCAGTTCTTC.

The chain uses TRBV10-2 and TRBJ2-7; D not certain. The CDR3 spans 12 residues. Trimming removed 2 bases from V and 3 bases from J, with 5 bases in between. The V gene's germline CDR1 is WSHSY and CDR2 SAAADI. The CDR3 sequence: CASSEIGYEQYF. The CDR3 DNA follows: TGCGCCAGCAGTGAGATCGGCTACGAGCAGTACTTC.

The chain combines TRBV30 with TRBJ1-6; 7 nucleotides align to TRBD1. CDR3 length equals 15 residues. With V trimmed by 3 bases and J by 7 bases, 9 bases remained unmatched. Germline CDR1 reads GTSNPN; CDR2 reads SVGIG (reference sequence). The CDR3 is CAWSGQAISNSPLHF. The CDR3 DNA is TGTGCCTGGAGCGGACAGGCGATCTCAAATTCACCCCTCCACTTT.

The rearrangement links TRBV10-2 to TRBJ1-1; D unresolved. Germline assignment: CDR1 WSHSY and CDR2 SAAADI. CDR3 length: 14 amino acids. V was cut by 3 bases and J by 3 bases, with 11 bases left in between. CDR3 residues: CASSDYRSDTEAFF. In nucleotides, the CDR3 is TGCGCCAGCAGTGATTATAGGAGCGACACTGAAGCTTTCTTT.

On this clone itself: Mismatch with germline at one junction end may stem from a read error. The chain combines TRBV4-3 with TRBJ1-2; D possibly corresponds to TRBD1 (6 bases). The CDR3 sequence is 17 residues long. Looked up from germline, CDR1 is LGHNA and CDR2 is YSLEER. The CDR3 is CASSQEALGAPNYGYPF. The DNA for the CDR3 is TGCGCCAGCAGCCAAGAAGCTTTGGGGGCCCCTAACTATGGCTACCCCTTC.

With regard to this clone: The junction does not match germline at one end; this may be a read error. CDR3 residues: CASSLALSTGVVF. The CDR3 DNA is TGTGCCAGCAGTCTCGCGCTATCTACGGGGGTGGTCTTC. The chain combines TRBV6-5 with TRBJ2-7; D is possibly TRBD2 (6 bases). The CDR3 is 13 residues long. From germline, CDR1 is MNHEY and CDR2 SVGAGI.

The sample holds one count of this clone. The gene calls are TRBV7-8 and TRBJ2-3; D perhaps matches TRBD2 (7 bases). This CDR3 spans 15 amino acids. Trimming took off 4 bases at V and 3 bases at J, with 14 bases between the two ends. Germline values: CDR1 SGHVS, CDR2 FQNEAQ. The CDR3, as DNA: TGTGCCAGCAGCTCCCCGGGGGGCCTTACAGATACGCAGTATTTT. This encodes CASSSPGGLTDTQYF.

The gene calls are TRBV28 and TRBJ1-2, with 8 bases identical to TRBD1. The CDR3 sequence is 12 residues long. Germline V lookup: CDR1 MDHEN, CDR2 SYDVKM. V lost 6 bases, J lost 4 bases, and 1 base stayed unmatched. The DNA for the CDR3 is TGTGCCAGCAGCGGACAGGGCTATGGCTACACCTTC. Translated: CASSGQGYGYTF.

V gene TRBV10-1 combines with J gene TRBJ1-2; 7 bases are shared with TRBD1. The CDR3 consists of 13 residues. The V gene's germline CDR1 is WNHNN and CDR2 SYGVQD (reference sequence). J lost 5 bases, V lost 8 bases, and 8 bases had no gene match. CDR3 protein: CASSPGQVYGYTF. CDR3 DNA: TGCGCCAGCTCCCCTGGACAGGTTTATGGCTACACCTTC.

The J gene is TRBJ1-1, the V gene TRBV2; D ambiguous. V was cut by 7 bases and J by 7 bases, with 16 bases left in between. The germline V gene encodes CDR1 SNHLY and CDR2 FYNNEI. This CDR3 has 13 residues. The CDR3 region is CASMTGGLSEAFF. The CDR3 bases are TGTGCCAGCATGACGGGTGGTTTGAGTGAAGCTTTCTTT.

The chain carries TRBV28 and TRBJ2-6; D is possibly TRBD2 (5 bases). CDR1 MDHEN and CDR2 SYDVKM come from the germline V gene. V shed 5 bases and J shed 4 bases, with 12 bases lying between them. CDR3 length: 15 residues. The CDR3 DNA sequence: TGTGCCAGCAGTCCCCGGGAAGGGGGGGCCAACGTCCTGACTTTC. It encodes CASSPREGGANVLTF.

CDR3: CASSLAGWNTEAFF. The DNA of the CDR3 is TGCGCCAGCAGCTTGGCCGGTTGGAACACTGAAGCTTTCTTT. The J gene is TRBJ1-1, the V gene TRBV5-1, with unresolved D. The CDR3 is made up of 14 amino acids. Trimming shortened V by 0 bases and J by 1 base, and 7 bases separated the two germline ends. CDR1 is SGHRS and CDR2 is YFSETQ in the germline V gene.

This chain joins TRBV9 and TRBJ1-1; TRBD1 matches at 7 bases. V lost 3 bases, J lost 2 bases, and 4 bases stayed unmatched. CDR3 length: 14 amino acids. Germline assignment: CDR1 SGDLS and CDR2 YYNGEE. Here the CDR3 reads CASSAGQFNTEAFF. CDR3 DNA: TGTGCCAGCAGCGCGGGACAGTTTAACACTGAAGCTTTCTTT.

This clone was detected only a few times. DNA for the CDR3: TGCGCCAGCAGCCAAGAGGAACAGGGACAAAGGGAGCAGTACTTC. It specifies CASSQEEQGQREQYF. The chain carries TRBV4-1 and TRBJ2-7; D is perhaps TRBD1 (6 bases). This CDR3 is 15 amino acids long. CDR1 is MGHRA, CDR2 YSYEKL, per germline. Trimming shortened V by 0 bases and J by 7 bases, and 16 bases separated the two germline ends.

The J gene is TRBJ1-5, the V gene TRBV6-5; D remains unclear. Between the trimmed V and J ends, which lost 5 bases and 3 bases, there was a span of 5 bases. This CDR3 has 12 amino acids. Germline V CDR1 and CDR2: MNHEY, SVGAGI. CDR3 bases: TGTGCCAGCAGTAGAGACAATCAGCCCCAGCATTTT. Its translation: CASSRDNQPQHF.

This clone was seen a few times. This chain links TRBV6-5 with TRBJ1-2, with TRBD1 as a possible D gene (6 bases). The V gene lost 7 bases and the J gene lost 8 bases, with 11 bases spanning the gap. The CDR3 contains 11 residues. Germline CDR1 MNHEY, CDR2 SVGAGI. The CDR3 reads CASTPGDGYTF. CDR3 DNA: TGTGCCAGCACCCCAGGGGACGGCTACACCTTC.

The table lists this clone with a few counts. The V gene is TRBV11-2, the J gene TRBJ2-3, with TRBD2 identical over 8 bases. The CDR3 is made up of 14 amino acids. V was pared by 5 bases and J by 6 bases, with 7 bases of the junction left unmatched. The germline gives CDR1 SGHAT, CDR2 FQNNGV. The CDR3 nucleotides read TGTGCCAGCAGCCAGCGGGGGCCCGGGGATACGCAGTATTTT. Residues: CASSQRGPGDTQYF.

J is TRBJ2-7 and V is TRBV4-1; D is perhaps TRBD1 (5 bases). There are 13 residues in the CDR3. Germline CDR1 and CDR2: MGHRA and YSYEKL. With 3 bases removed from V and 4 bases from J, the gap between germline ends came to 10 bases. The CDR3 protein is CASSHDRRYEQYF. The CDR3 DNA is TGCGCCAGCAGCCACGACAGAAGATACGAGCAGTACTTC.

The genes are TRBV19 and TRBJ2-4; a weak D match, TRBD1 (5 bases). The V gene lost 4 bases and the J gene lost 0 bases, with 16 bases spanning the gap. CDR3 length equals 17 residues. Germline CDR1 is LNHDA and CDR2 is SQIVND (reference sequence). DNA of the CDR3: TGTGCCAGTAGTAATTGGGGCCAGGCGTCAGCCAAAAACATTCAGTACTTC. It is translated as CASSNWGQASAKNIQYF.

V is TRBV2 and J is TRBJ2-1, with TRBD2 matching 9 bases. Germline values: CDR1 SNHLY, CDR2 FYNNEI. V lost 4 bases, J lost 4 bases, and 2 bases stayed unmatched. CDR3 length equals 14 residues. The CDR3 sequence: CASSGAGGYNEQFF. DNA for the CDR3: TGTGCCAGCAGTGGCGCGGGGGGGTACAATGAGCAGTTCTTC.

J is TRBJ1-4 and V is TRBV30; 7 bases agree with TRBD1. Trimming removed 7 bases from V and 7 bases from J; junction bases left unmatched: 6. In germline, CDR1 is GTSNPN, CDR2 SVGIG (reference sequence). CDR3 size: 12 residues. The CDR3 protein is CAFQTGSEKLFF. The CDR3 coding sequence is TGTGCCTTCCAGACAGGGAGTGAAAAACTGTTTTTT.

This clone was observed a handful of times. No DNA is shown, since the ends of the CDR3 on it are uncertain; the CDR3 is the one TCRdb lists. The chain combines TRBV29-1 with TRBJ1-2. Both ends counted, the CDR3 spans 13 residues. The germline V gene has CDR1 SQVTM and CDR2 ANQGSEA. The CDR3 spells CSVVGGGSVGYPF.